This T cell receptor (beta chain) derives from a study of OX40 agonist ivuxolimab in advanced cancers. Sequencing used immunoSEQ multiplex PCR; TCRdb keeps in-frame clones, though not all of them. The sample records 65,000 to 80,000 clones, around 83% being singletons. Study-level points and caveats: Among patients with partial responses at 0.1-3.0 mg/kg, clonal expansion was among the lowest. Expanded clones were, on average, more numerous among CD8+ T cells than CD4+. Which antigen the expanded peripheral T cells recognized is unknown. CD4+ and CD8+ blood T cells expanded clonally by week 6 at 0.1 to 3.0 mg/kg.

This CDR3 comprises 15 residues. V lost 4 bases and J 4 bases, leaving 17 bases between the germline ends. Germline CDR1 and CDR2: SGDLS and YYNGEE. Points on this clone: The antigen remains undetermined.

The TCR sequence derives from an adult with an advanced solid tumor such as melanoma, head and neck, liver or kidney cancer. Sequences were derived from CD4+ or CD8+ T cells sorted from blood, sampled in a trial of the OX40 agonist ivuxolimab. The V call is TRBV9, the J call TRBJ1-2, with a tentative D call TRBD1 (5 bases). The CDR3 reads CASSLGLGGAYGYTF. The DNA of the CDR3 is TGTGCCAGCAGCCTTGGGTTGGGAGGGGCCTATGGCTACACCTTC.